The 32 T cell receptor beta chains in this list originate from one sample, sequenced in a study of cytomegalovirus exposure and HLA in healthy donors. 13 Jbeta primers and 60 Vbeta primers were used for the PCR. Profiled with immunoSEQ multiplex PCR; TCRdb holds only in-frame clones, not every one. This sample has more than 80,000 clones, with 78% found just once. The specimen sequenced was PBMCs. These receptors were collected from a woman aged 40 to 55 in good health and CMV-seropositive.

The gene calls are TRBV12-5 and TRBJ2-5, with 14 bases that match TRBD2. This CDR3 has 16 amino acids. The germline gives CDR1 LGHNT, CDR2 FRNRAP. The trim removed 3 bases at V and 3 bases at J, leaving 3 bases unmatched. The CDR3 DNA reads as TGTGCTAGTGGTTTAGGGACTAGCGGGAGAGAAGAGACCCAGTACTTC. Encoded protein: CASGLGTSGREETQYF.

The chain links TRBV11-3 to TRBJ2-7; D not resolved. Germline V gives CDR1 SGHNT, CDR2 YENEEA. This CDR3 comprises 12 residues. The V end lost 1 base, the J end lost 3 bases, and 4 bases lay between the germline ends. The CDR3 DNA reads TGTGCCAGCAGCTTAGCAGGCTACGAGCAGTACTTC. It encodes CASSLAGYEQYF.

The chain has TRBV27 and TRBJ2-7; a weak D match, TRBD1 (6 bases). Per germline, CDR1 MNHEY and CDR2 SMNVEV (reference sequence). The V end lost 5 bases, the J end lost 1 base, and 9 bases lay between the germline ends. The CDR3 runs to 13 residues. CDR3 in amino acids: CASSATGSYEQYF. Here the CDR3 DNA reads TGTGCCAGCAGTGCCACAGGGTCCTACGAGCAGTACTTC.

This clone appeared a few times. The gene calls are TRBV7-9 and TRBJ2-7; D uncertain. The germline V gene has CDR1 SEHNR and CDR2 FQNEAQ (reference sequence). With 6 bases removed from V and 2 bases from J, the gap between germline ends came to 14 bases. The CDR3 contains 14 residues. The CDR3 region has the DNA TGTGCCAGCAGTCCTAGTTTCCGCCCCTACGAGCAGTACTTC. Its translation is CASSPSFRPYEQYF.

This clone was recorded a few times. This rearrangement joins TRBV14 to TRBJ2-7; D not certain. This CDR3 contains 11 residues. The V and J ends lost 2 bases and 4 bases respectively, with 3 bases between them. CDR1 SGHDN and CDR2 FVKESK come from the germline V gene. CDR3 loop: CASSQTYEQYF. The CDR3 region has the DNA TGTGCCAGCAGCCAAACATACGAGCAGTACTTC. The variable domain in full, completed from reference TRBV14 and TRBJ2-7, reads EAGVTQFPSHSVIEKGQTVTLRCDPISGHDNLYWYRRVMGKEIKFLLHFVKESKQDESGMPNNRFLAERTGGTYSTLKVQPAELEDSGVYFCASSQTYEQYFGPGTRLTVT.

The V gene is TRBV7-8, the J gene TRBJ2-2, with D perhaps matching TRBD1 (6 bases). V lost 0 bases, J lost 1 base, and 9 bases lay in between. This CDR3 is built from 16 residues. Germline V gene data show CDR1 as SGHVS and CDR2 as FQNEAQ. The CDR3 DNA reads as TGTGCCAGCAGCTTAGCGTTACAGGGGAACACCGGGGAGCTGTTTTTT. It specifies CASSLALQGNTGELFF.

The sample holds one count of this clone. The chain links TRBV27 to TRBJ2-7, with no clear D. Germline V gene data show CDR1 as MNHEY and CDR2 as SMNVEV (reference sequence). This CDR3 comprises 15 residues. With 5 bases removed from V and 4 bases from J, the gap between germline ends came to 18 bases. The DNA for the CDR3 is TGTGCCAGCAGTCCAACCGCGAAGATTATATACGAGCAGTACTTC. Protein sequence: CASSPTAKIIYEQYF.

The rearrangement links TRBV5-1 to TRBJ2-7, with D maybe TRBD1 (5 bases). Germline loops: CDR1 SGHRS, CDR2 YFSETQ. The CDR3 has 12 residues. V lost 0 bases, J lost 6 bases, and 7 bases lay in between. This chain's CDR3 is CASSLGQGEQYF. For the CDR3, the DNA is TGCGCCAGCAGCTTGGGGCAGGGCGAGCAGTACTTC. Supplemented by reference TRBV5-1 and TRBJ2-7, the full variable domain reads KAGVTQTPRYLIKTRGQQVTLSCSPISGHRSVSWYQQTPGQGLQFLFEYFSETQRNKGNFPGRFSGRQFSNSRSEMNVSTLELGDSALYLCASSLGQGEQYFGPGTRLTVT.

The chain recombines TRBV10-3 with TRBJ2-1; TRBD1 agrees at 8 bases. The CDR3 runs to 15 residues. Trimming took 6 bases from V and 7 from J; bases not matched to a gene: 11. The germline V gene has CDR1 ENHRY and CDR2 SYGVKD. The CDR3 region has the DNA TGTGCCATCAGCCTAGACAGGGGCCGGAGTAATGAGCAGTTCTTC. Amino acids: CAISLDRGRSNEQFF.

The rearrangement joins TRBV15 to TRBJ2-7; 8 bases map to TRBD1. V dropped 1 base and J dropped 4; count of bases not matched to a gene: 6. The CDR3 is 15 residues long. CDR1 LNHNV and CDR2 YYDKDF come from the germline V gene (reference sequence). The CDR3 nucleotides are TGTGCCACCAGCAGAGGCCCGGACAGGGCATACGAGCAGTACTTC. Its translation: CATSRGPDRAYEQYF.

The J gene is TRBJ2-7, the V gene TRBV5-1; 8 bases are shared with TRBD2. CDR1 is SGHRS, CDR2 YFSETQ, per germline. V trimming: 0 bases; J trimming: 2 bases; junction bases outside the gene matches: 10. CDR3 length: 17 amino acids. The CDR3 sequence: CASSLGSGTRATYEQYF. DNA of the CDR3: TGCGCCAGCAGCTTGGGTTCCGGGACTAGGGCCACCTACGAGCAGTACTTC.

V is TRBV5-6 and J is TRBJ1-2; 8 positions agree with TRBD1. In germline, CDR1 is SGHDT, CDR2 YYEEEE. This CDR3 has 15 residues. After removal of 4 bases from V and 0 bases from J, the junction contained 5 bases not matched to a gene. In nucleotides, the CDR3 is TGTGCCAGCAGCCCCGTGGACAGGGCTAACTATGGCTACACCTTC. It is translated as CASSPVDRANYGYTF. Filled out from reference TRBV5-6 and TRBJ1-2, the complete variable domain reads DAGVTQSPTHLIKTRGQQVTLRCSPKSGHDTVSWYQQALGQGPQFIFQYYEEEERQRGNFPDRFSGHQFPNYSSELNVNALLLGDSALYLCASSPVDRANYGYTFGSGTRLTVV.

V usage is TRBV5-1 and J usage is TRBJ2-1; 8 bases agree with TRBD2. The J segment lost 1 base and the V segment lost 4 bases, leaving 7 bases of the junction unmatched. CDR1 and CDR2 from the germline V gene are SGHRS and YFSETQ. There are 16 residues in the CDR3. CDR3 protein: CASSLGLAGSYNEQFF. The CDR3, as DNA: TGCGCCAGCAGCCTCGGACTAGCCGGATCCTACAATGAGCAGTTCTTC.

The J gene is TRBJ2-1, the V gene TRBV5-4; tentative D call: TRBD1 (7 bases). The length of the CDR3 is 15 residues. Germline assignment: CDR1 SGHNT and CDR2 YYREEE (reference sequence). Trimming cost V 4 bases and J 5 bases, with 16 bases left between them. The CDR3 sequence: CASSLRQGGNNEQFF. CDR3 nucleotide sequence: TGTGCCAGCAGCCTCAGACAGGGCGGGAACAATGAGCAGTTCTTC.

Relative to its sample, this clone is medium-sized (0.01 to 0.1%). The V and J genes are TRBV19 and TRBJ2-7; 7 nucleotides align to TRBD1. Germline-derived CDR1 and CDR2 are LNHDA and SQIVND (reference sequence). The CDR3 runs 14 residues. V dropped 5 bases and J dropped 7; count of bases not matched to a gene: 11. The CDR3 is CASSAGTDYGEQYF. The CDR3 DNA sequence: TGTGCCAGTAGTGCAGGGACAGACTATGGTGAGCAGTACTTC.

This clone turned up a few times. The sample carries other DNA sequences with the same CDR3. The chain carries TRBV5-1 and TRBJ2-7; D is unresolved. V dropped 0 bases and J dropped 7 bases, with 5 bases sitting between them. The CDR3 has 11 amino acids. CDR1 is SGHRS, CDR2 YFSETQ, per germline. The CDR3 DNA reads TGCGCCAGCAGCTTGGGCCAGGAGCAGTACTTC. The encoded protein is CASSLGQEQYF.

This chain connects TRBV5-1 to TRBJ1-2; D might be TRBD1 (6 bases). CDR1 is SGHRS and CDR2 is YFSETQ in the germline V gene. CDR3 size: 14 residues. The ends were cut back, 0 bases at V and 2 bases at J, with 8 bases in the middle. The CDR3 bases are TGCGCCAGCAGCTTGGACAGGGTGAACTATGGCTACACCTTC. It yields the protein CASSLDRVNYGYTF.

The chain's CDR3 is CASSLGQQGIYGYTF. In DNA form, the CDR3 reads TGCGCCAGCAGCTTGGGGCAACAGGGTATCTATGGCTACACCTTC. The V call is TRBV5-1, the J call TRBJ1-2, with D tentatively TRBD1 (6 bases). CDR1 and CDR2 (germline): SGHRS, YFSETQ. Trimming removed 0 bases from V and 4 bases from J, with 13 bases in between. The CDR3 totals 15 residues. Complete variable domain (other parts from reference TRBV5-1 and TRBJ1-2): KAGVTQTPRYLIKTRGQQVTLSCSPISGHRSVSWYQQTPGQGLQFLFEYFSETQRNKGNFPGRFSGRQFSNSRSEMNVSTLELGDSALYLCASSLGQQGIYGYTFGSGTRLTVV.

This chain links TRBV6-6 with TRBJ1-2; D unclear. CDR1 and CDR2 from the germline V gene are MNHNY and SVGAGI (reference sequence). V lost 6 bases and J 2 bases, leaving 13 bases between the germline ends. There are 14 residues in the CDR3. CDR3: CASSNGVPNYGYTF. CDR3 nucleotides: TGTGCCAGCAGCAACGGAGTTCCCAACTATGGCTACACCTTC.

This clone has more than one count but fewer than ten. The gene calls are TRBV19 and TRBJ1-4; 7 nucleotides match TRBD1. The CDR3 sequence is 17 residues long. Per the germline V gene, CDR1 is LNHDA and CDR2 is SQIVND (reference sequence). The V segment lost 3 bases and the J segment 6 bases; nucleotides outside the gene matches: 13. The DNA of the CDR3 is TGTGCCAGTAGTATTGGGCCACGACAGGGACGGGATGAAAAACTGTTTTTT. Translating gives CASSIGPRQGRDEKLFF.

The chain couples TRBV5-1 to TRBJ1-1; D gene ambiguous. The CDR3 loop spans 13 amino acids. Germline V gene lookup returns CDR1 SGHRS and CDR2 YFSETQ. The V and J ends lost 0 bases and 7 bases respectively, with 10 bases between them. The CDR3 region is CASSLAGEGEAFF. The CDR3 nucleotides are TGCGCCAGCAGCTTGGCTGGGGAGGGTGAAGCTTTCTTT.

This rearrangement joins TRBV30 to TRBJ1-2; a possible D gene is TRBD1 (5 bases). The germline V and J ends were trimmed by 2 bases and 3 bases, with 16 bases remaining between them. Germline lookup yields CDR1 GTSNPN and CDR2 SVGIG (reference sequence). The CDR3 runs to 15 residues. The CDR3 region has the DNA TGTGCCTGGAGTTCTTCGGGGGGATGGGACTATGGCTACACCTTC. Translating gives CAWSSSGGWDYGYTF.

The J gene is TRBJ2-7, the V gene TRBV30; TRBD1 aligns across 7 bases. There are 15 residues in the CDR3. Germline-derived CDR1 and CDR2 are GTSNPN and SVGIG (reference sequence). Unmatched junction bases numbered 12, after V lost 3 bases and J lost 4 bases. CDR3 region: CAWRRPGQFNYEQYF. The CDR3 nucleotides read TGTGCCTGGAGGAGACCGGGACAGTTCAATTACGAGCAGTACTTC.

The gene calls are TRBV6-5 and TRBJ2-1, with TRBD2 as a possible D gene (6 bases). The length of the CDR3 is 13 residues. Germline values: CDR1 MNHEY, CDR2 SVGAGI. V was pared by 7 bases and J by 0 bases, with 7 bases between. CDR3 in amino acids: CASKAGSYNEQFF. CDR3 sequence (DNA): TGTGCCAGCAAAGCGGGCTCCTACAATGAGCAGTTCTTC.

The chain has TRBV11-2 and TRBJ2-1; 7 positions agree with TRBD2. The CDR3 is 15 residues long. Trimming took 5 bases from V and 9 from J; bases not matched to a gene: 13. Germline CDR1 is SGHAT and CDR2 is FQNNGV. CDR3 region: CASSIQAGRPPEQFF. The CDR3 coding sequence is TGTGCCAGCAGCATACAAGCGGGACGACCCCCTGAGCAGTTCTTC.

The CDR3 is CASSFRTGTNTEAFF. The CDR3 nucleotides read TGTGCCAGCAGCTTCAGGACAGGGACAAACACTGAAGCTTTCTTT. The rearrangement joins TRBV7-6 to TRBJ1-1, with 8 bases fitting TRBD1. The CDR3 is 15 amino acids. The trim removed 3 bases at V and 2 bases at J, leaving 5 bases unmatched. Germline V gives CDR1 SGHVS, CDR2 FNYEAQ.

CDR3 loop: CASSKEGQGGWREKDYEQYF. CDR3 coding DNA: TGTGCCAGCAGCAAAGAGGGGCAAGGGGGCTGGCGGGAAAAGGACTACGAGCAGTACTTC. The J gene is TRBJ2-5, the V gene TRBV21-1; TRBD1 is the table's D call and was not checked against the DNA. The J call may not be correct, given that the DNA end is closer to TRBJ2-7. TRBV21-1 is noted as a pseudogene. The CDR3 loop spans 20 amino acids.

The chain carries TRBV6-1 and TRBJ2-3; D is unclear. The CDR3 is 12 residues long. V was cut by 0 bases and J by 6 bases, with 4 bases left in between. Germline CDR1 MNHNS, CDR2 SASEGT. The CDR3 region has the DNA TGTGCCAGCAGTGAAGCCAGGGATACGCAGTATTTT. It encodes CASSEARDTQYF.

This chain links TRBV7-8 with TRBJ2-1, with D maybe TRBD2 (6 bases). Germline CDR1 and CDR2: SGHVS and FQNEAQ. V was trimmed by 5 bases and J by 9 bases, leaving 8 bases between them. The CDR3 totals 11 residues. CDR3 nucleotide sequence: TGTGCCAGCAGCGGACTAACTGAGCAGTTCTTC. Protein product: CASSGLTEQFF.

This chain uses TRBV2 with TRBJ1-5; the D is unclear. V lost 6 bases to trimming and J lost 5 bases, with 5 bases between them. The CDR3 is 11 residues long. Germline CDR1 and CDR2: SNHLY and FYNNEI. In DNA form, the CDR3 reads TGTGCCAGCAGGAGTGATCAGCCCCAGCATTTT. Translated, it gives CASRSDQPQHF.

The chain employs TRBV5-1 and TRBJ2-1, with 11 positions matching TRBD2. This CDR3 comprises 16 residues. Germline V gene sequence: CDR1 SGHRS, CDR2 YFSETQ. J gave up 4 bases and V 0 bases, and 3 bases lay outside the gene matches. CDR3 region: CASSLATSGIYNEQFF. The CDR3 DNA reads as TGCGCCAGCAGCTTGGCGACTAGCGGGATTTACAATGAGCAGTTCTTC.

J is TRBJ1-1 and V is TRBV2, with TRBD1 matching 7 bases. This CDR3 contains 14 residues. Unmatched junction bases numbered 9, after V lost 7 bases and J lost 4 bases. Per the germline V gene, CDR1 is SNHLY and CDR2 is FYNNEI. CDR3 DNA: TGTGCCAGCAATTACGAGTCAGGGGGCACTGAAGCTTTCTTT. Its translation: CASNYESGGTEAFF.